This T cell receptor beta chain was retrieved from a study of blood T cell repertoires in COVID-19. Study as a whole: Sites across the United States, Italy and Spain contributed samples from acute and convalescent COVID-19. T cells, B-cell-depleted T cells, or PBMCs provided the cDNA or gDNA that served as material.

Methods used by the authors: Scientists estimated how many nucleated cells there were by amplifying reference gene primers. Assay used: immunoSEQ multiplex PCR; TCRdb lists only in-frame clones, some missing. The DNA was the basis for D and trimming; V, J and clone size are from that table. The table has about 60,000 clones, around 82% seen once; the top ten hold roughly 6%. The sequence was collected from a human donor in a cohort sampled during active COVID-19. Input material: peripheral blood.

The DNA of the CDR3 is TGTGCCAGCAGCCAGTGGGGCGGGAGTGTGTACGAGCAGTACTTC. Its protein is CASSQWGGSVYEQYF. V is TRBV6-2 or TRBV6-3 and J is TRBJ2-7, with TRBD2 identical over 7 bases. The J segment lost 4 bases and the V segment lost 6 bases, leaving 12 bases of the junction unmatched. This CDR3 has 15 amino acids. Germline CDR1 MNHEY, CDR2 SVGEGT.